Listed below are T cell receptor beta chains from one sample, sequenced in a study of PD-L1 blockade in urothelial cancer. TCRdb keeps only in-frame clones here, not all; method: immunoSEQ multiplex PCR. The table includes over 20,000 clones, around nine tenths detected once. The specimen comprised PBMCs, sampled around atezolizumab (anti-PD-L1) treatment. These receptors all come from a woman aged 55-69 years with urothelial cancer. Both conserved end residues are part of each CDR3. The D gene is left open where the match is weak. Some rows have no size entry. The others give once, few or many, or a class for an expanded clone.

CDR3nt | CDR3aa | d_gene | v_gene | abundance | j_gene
TGTGCCAGCAGTCCACTCGACAGGGCTGCGACTGAAGCTTTCTTT | CASSPLDRAATEAFF | TRBD1 | TRBV6-5 | . | TRBJ1-1
TGCGCCAGCAGCTCCGGGACAGGGGGCGAAGAGACCCAGTACTTC | CASSSGTGGEETQYF | TRBD1 | TRBV5-1 | . | TRBJ2-5
TGTGCCAGCAGTTTATCGAGGGAGAGTGGTGAGCAGTTCTTC | CASSLSRESGEQFF | . | TRBV27 | . | TRBJ2-1
TGTGCCAGCAGCTTGGGGCAGTACACCTACGAGCAGTACTTC | CASSLGQYTYEQYF | . | TRBV5-6 | . | TRBJ2-7
TGTGCCAGCAGCTTAGATGGTCGGGGTGAAGCTTTCTTT | CASSLDGRGEAFF | . | TRBV11-3 | . | TRBJ1-1
TGTGCCAGTAGTATCCGGGACAGGGTGGACATTCAGTACTTC | CASSIRDRVDIQYF | TRBD1 | TRBV19 | . | TRBJ2-4
TGTGCCAGTAGTATCTGGAGTGGGACAGGGAAAGAGACCCAGTACTTC | CASSIWSGTGKETQYF | TRBD1 | TRBV19 | . | TRBJ2-5
TGTGCCAGCAGCCAGACAGGGGGCGGTGAGCAGTTCTTC | CASSQTGGGEQFF | TRBD1 | TRBV11-2 | once | TRBJ2-1
TGTGCCAGCAGCCATGGGACAGGGGATCAGCCCCAGCATTTT | CASSHGTGDQPQHF | TRBD1 | TRBV7-2 | . | TRBJ1-5
TGTGCCAGCAGCTTACTGGAAGAGGCGACTAATGAAAAACTGTTTTTT | CASSLLEEATNEKLFF | . | TRBV7-2 | . | TRBJ1-4
TGTGCCAGCAGTGAAGGCGGGACAGGCCCCTACGAGCAGTACTTC | CASSEGGTGPYEQYF | TRBD1 | TRBV6-1 | . | TRBJ2-7
TGCGCCAGCAGCCACCTCCGGGGACAGGCGAACACCGGGGAGCTGTTTTTT | CASSHLRGQANTGELFF | TRBD1 | TRBV4-3 | . | TRBJ2-2
TGCGCCAGCAGGACAGGGCAAGGGGCCGAGCAGTACTTC | CASRTGQGAEQYF | TRBD1 | TRBV5-1 | . | TRBJ2-7
TGTGCCAGCAGCTTAATCGCGGGAGATCTGGTAGATACGCAGTATTTT | CASSLIAGDLVDTQYF | TRBD2 | TRBV7-9 | . | TRBJ2-3
TGTGCCAGCGGTCAGGGGGCCAACGTCCTGACTTTC | CASGQGANVLTF | . | TRBV27 | few | TRBJ2-6
TGTGCCAGCAGCTTAATCGGACATCTGAACACTGAAGCTTTCTTT | CASSLIGHLNTEAFF | . | TRBV7-8 | . | TRBJ1-1
TGCGCCAGCAGGGAGTTGCCAGGGGACTACGAGCAGTACTTC | CASRELPGDYEQYF | . | TRBV5-1 | . | TRBJ2-7
TGTGCCAGGCGACAGGGGGCTACAGATACGCAGTATTTT | CARRQGATDTQYF | TRBD1 | TRBV2 | once | TRBJ2-3
TGTGCCAGCAGCGTAGGTCCGGGTCGGGAGGAAATGGATGAGCAGTTCTTC | CASSVGPGREEMDEQFF | TRBD2 | TRBV9 | . | TRBJ2-1
TGTGCCAGCAGCCGGGACAGGGTGACAGATACGCAGTATTTT | CASSRDRVTDTQYF | TRBD1 | TRBV27 | . | TRBJ2-3
TGTGCCAGCAGCCCAACTAGCGGGGGCACCCGGGAGCTGTTTTTT | CASSPTSGGTRELFF | TRBD2 | TRBV5-4 | once | TRBJ2-2
TGTGCCAGCAGCATTTATAGCGGGAACAATGAGCAGTTCTTC | CASSIYSGNNEQFF | TRBD2 | TRBV11-3 | . | TRBJ2-1
TGTGCCAGCAGCTTGGGTCAGGGAAGGTTAGGAGATACGCAGTATTTT | CASSLGQGRLGDTQYF | . | TRBV5-8 | . | TRBJ2-3
TGTGCCAGCAGTCCCGACAGGGGACGGCACAATGAGCAGTTCTTC | CASSPDRGRHNEQFF | TRBD1 | TRBV6-5 | . | TRBJ2-1
TGTGCCAGCAGCCCAACGACAGGGACCTACGAGCAGTACTTC | CASSPTTGTYEQYF | TRBD1 | TRBV7-9 | . | TRBJ2-7
TGTGCCAGCTCACCACCGGGACAGAATAACTATGGCTACACCTTC | CASSPPGQNNYGYTF | TRBD1 | TRBV18 | . | TRBJ1-2
TGCGCCAGCAGCCAAGAAGGGGGCTCTCGTAGCACAGATACGCAGTATTTT | CASSQEGGSRSTDTQYF | TRBD1 | TRBV4-3 | . | TRBJ2-3
TGTGCCACCAGCAGAGACCAGGCAACTTACTACGAGCAGTACTTC | CATSRDQATYYEQYF | . | TRBV15 | . | TRBJ2-7
TGCGCCAGCAGCCAAGAGGGACAGTATGGCTACACCTTC | CASSQEGQYGYTF | TRBD1 | TRBV5-1 | . | TRBJ1-2
TGTGCCAGAACTCCCGTGACAGGGATACAAGAGACCCAGTACTTC | CARTPVTGIQETQYF | TRBD1 | TRBV28 | . | TRBJ2-5
TGCAGCGTTGAAGGAACAGGGGGCGGCTATGGCTACACCTTC | CSVEGTGGGYGYTF | TRBD1 | TRBV29-1 | . | TRBJ1-2
TGTGCCAGCAGCTTAGCGCCGCCAGGGAGGTACACCGGGGAGCTGTTTTTT | CASSLAPPGRYTGELFF | . | TRBV7-8 | . | TRBJ2-2
TGTGCCAGCAGCGTAGATGGAGCGGCCACCTATAATTCACCCCTCCACTTT | CASSVDGAATYNSPLHF | . | TRBV9 | . | TRBJ1-6
TGTGCCAGCTCATATACCCAAGAGGCTAACTATGGCTACACCTTC | CASSYTQEANYGYTF | . | TRBV18 | . | TRBJ1-2
TGTGCCAGCAGCCAAGTGGGGCTCACAGATACGCAGTATTTT | CASSQVGLTDTQYF | . | TRBV16 | . | TRBJ2-3
TGTGCCAGCAGCCGATACATAGCGGGAGCCGGCGAGCAGTACTTC | CASSRYIAGAGEQYF | TRBD2 | TRBV14 | . | TRBJ2-7
TGCGCCAGCGGCCGACAGGGCGGCACAGATACGCAGTATTTT | CASGRQGGTDTQYF | TRBD1 | TRBV5-1 | once | TRBJ2-3
TGTGCCAGCAGCGCCTACAGGATTCCCATGAACACTGAAGCTTTCTTT | CASSAYRIPMNTEAFF | . | TRBV7-2 | once | TRBJ1-1